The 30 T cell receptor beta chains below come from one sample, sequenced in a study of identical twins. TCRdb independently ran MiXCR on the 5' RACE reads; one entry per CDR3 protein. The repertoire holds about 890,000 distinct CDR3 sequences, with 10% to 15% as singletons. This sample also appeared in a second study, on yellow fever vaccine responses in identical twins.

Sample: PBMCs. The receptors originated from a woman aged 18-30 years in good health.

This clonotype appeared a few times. The CDR3 DNA sequence: TGCGCCAGCAGCTTGGAACAGGGGGCGTCTAGCACTGAAGCTTTCTTT. Translating gives CASSLEQGASSTEAFF. The V and J genes are TRBV5-1 and TRBJ1-1; 9 positions agree with TRBD1. J lost 4 bases, V lost 0 bases, and 7 bases had no gene match. Per germline, CDR1 SGHRS and CDR2 YFSETQ. This CDR3 spans 16 amino acids.

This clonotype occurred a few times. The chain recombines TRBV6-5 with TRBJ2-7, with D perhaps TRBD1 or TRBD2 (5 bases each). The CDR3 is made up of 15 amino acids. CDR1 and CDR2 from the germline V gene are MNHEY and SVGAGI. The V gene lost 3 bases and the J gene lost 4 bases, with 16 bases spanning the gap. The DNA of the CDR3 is TGTGCCAGCAGTTATGGGACGCCTCCCAGGTACGAGCAGTACTTC. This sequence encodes CASSYGTPPRYEQYF.

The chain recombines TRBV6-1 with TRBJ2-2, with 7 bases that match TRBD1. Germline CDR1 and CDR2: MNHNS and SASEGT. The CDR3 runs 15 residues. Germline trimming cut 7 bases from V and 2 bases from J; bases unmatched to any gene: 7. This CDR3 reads CASTLDRPNTGELFF. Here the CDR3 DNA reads TGTGCCAGCACCTTGGACAGGCCAAACACCGGGGAGCTGTTTTTT.

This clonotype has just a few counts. CDR3 sequence: CASSAGLANYGYTF. For the CDR3, the DNA is TGTGCCAGCAGCGCGGGGCTAGCTAACTATGGCTACACCTTC. The V and J genes are TRBV9 and TRBJ1-2; a weak D match, TRBD1 (5 bases). V was shortened by 3 bases and J by 0 bases, with 9 bases between the two germline ends. Germline assignment: CDR1 SGDLS and CDR2 YYNGEE. The length of the CDR3 is 14 residues.

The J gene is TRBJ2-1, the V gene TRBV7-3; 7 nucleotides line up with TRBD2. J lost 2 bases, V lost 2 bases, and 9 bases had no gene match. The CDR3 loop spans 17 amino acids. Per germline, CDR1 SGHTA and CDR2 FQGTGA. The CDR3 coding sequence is TGTGCCAGCAGCTTAGCCCAGACTAGCCGCGCCTACAATGAGCAGTTCTTC. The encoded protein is CASSLAQTSRAYNEQFF.

Here the CDR3 reads CASSLGQENSGNTIYF. CDR3 nucleotides: TGTGCCAGCAGTCTCGGCCAGGAAAACTCTGGAAACACCATATATTTT. The chain uses TRBV6-4 and TRBJ1-3; D is ambiguous. This CDR3 region has 16 residues. The V gene's germline CDR1 is MRHNA and CDR2 SNTAGT. V was pared by 5 bases and J by 0 bases, with 14 bases between.

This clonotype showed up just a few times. The CDR3, as DNA: TGTGCCAGCAGCTCAGACAGGGGGTCAGATACGCAGTATTTT. Amino acids: CASSSDRGSDTQYF. This chain uses TRBV12-3 or TRBV12-4 with TRBJ2-3; 9 nucleotides match TRBD1. There are 14 residues in the CDR3. Trimming cost V 6 bases and J 4 bases; bases outside gene matches: 5.

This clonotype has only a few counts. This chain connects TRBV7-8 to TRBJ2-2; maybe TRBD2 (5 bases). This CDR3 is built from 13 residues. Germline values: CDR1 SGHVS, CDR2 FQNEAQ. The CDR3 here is CLSGLAATGELFF. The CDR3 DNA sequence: TGTTTAAGTGGCCTAGCTGCCACCGGGGAGCTGTTTTTT.

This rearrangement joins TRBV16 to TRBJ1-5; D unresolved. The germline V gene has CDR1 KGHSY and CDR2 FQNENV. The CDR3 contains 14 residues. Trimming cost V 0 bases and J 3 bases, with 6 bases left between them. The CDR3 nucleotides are TGTGCCAGCAGCCAATCGGAGGACAATCAGCCCCAGCATTTT. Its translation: CASSQSEDNQPQHF. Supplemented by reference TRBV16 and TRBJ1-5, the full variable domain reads GEEVAQTPKHLVRGEGQKAKLYCAPIKGHSYVFWYQQVLKNEFKFLISFQNENVFDETGMPKERFSAKCLPNSPCSLEIQATKLEDSAVYFCASSQSEDNQPQHFGDGTRLSIL.

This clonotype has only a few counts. The chain's CDR3 is CGTGASTGANVLTF. CDR3 DNA: TGTGGAACAGGGGCGTCGACTGGGGCCAACGTCCTGACTTTC. The chain couples TRBV6-2 or TRBV6-3 to TRBJ2-6, with 7 bases lining up with TRBD1. The CDR3 is made up of 14 amino acids. Germline V CDR1 and CDR2: MNHEY, SVGEGT.

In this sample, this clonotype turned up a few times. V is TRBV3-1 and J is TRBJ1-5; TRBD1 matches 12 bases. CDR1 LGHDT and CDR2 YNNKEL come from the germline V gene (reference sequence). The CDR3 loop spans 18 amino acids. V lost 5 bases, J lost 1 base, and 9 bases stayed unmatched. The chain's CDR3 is CASSWDRGLRRSNQPQHF. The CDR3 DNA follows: TGTGCCAGCAGCTGGGACAGGGGGCTTAGGAGAAGCAATCAGCCCCAGCATTTT.

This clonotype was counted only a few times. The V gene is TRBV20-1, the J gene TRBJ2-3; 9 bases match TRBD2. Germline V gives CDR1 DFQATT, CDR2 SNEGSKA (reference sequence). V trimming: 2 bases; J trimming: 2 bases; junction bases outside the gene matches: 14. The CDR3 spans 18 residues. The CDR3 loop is CSARPIALAGQPTDTQYF. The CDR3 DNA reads TGCAGTGCTAGACCAATCGCTCTAGCGGGGCAACCCACAGATACGCAGTATTTT.

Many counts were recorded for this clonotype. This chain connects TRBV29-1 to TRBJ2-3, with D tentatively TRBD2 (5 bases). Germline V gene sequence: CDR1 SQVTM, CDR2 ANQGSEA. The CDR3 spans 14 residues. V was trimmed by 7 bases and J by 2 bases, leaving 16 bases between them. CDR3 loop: CSAAGVGYTDTQYF. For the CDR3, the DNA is TGCAGCGCTGCCGGGGTGGGTTACACAGATACGCAGTATTTT.

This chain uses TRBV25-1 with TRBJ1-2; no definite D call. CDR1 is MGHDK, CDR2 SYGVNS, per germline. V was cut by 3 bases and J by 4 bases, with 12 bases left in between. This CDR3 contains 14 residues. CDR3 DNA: TGTGCCAGCAGTGACCCCCGACCTCCCTATGGCTACACCTTC. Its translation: CASSDPRPPYGYTF.

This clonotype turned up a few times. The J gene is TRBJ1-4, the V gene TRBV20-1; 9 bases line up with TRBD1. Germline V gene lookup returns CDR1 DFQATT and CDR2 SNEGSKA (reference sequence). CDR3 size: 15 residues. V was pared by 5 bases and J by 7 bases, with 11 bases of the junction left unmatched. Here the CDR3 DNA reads TGCAGTGCTCGTATAACCGGGACAGGGACTGAAAAACTGTTTTTT. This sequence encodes CSARITGTGTEKLFF.

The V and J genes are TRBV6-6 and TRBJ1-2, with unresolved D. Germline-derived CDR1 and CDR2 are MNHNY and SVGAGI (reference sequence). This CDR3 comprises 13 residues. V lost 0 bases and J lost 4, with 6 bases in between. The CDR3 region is CASSYSVSYGYTF. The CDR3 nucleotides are TGTGCCAGCAGTTACTCGGTTAGCTATGGCTACACCTTC.

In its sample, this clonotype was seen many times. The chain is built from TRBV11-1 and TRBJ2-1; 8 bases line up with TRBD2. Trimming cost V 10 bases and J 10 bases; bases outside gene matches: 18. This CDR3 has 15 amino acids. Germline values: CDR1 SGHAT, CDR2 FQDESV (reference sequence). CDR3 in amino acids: CATAPRTGGSGEQFF. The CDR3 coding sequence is TGTGCCACCGCTCCGAGAACGGGGGGGTCTGGGGAGCAGTTCTTC.

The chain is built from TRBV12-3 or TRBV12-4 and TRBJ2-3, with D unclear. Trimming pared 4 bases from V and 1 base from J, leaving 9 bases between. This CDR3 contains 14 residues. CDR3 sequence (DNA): TGTGCCAGCAGTTCCCCCCCCCGCACAGATACGCAGTATTTT. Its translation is CASSSPPRTDTQYF.

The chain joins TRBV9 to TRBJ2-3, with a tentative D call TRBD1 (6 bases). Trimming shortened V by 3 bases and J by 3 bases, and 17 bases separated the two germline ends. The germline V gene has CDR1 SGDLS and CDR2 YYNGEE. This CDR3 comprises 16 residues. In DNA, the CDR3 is TGTGCCAGCAGCGCATCAGGGGTCTCGCTAACAGATACGCAGTATTTT. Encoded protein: CASSASGVSLTDTQYF.

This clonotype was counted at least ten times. The CDR3 here is CASSLLSAGELFF. The DNA for the CDR3 is TGTGCCAGCAGCTTATTGAGTGCCGGGGAGCTGTTTTTT. The rearrangement uses TRBV7-9 and TRBJ2-2; D gene uncertain. Trimming removed 2 bases at V and 6 bases at J, with 7 bases between. Germline assignment: CDR1 SEHNR and CDR2 FQNEAQ (reference sequence). The CDR3 length is 13 residues. The whole variable domain, filled in from reference TRBV7-9 and TRBJ2-2, reads DTGVSQNPRHKITKRGQNVTFRCDPISEHNRLYWYRQTLGQGPEFLTYFQNEAQLEKSRLLSDRFSAERPKGSFSTLEIQRTEQGDSAMYLCASSLLSAGELFFGEGSRLTVL.

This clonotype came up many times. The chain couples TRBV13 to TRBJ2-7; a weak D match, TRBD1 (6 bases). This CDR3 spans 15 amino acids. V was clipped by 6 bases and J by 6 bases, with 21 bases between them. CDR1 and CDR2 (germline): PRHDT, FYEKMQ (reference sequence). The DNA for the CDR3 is TGTGCCAGCAGTCCTACGCCGGGACAAAAGGGCGAGCAGTACTTC. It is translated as CASSPTPGQKGEQYF.

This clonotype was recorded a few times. The CDR3 region has the DNA TGTGCCAGCAGCCTGAACTGGTGGGCCGGGGAGCTGTTTTTT. This gives the protein CASSLNWWAGELFF. The J gene is TRBJ2-2, the V gene TRBV7-8; D is ambiguous. This CDR3 comprises 14 residues. Germline CDR1 is SGHVS and CDR2 is FQNEAQ. Trimming removed 5 bases at V and 6 bases at J, with 13 bases between.

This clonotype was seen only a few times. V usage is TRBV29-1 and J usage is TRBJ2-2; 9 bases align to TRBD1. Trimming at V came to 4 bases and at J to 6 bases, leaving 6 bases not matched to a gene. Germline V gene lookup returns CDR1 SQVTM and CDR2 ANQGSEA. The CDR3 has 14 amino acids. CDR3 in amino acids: CSVGGQGWPGELFF. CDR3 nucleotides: TGCAGCGTTGGGGGACAGGGTTGGCCCGGGGAGCTGTTTTTT.

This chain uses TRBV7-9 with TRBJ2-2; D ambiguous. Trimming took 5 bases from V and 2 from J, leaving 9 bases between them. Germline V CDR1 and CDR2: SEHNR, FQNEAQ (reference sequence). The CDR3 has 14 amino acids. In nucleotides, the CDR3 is TGTGCCAGCAGCCCAGAGATAAACACCGGGGAGCTGTTTTTT. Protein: CASSPEINTGELFF.

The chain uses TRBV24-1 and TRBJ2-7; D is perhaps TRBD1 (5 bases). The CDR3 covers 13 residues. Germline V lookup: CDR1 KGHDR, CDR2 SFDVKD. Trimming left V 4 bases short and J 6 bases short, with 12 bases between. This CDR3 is CATSEGRGSEQYF. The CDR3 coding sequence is TGTGCCACCAGTGAGGGAAGGGGCTCCGAGCAGTACTTC.

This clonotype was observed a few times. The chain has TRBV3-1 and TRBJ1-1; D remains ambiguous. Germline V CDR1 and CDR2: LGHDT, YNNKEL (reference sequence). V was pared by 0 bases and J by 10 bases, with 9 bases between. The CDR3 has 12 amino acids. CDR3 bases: TGTGCCAGCAGCCAAGATGGGTTGTCAGCTTTCTTT. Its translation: CASSQDGLSAFF.

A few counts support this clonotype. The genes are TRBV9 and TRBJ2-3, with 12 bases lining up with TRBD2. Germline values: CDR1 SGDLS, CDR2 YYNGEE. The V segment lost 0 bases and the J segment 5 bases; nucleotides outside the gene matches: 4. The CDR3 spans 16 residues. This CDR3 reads CASSVGLAGALDTQYF. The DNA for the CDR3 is TGTGCCAGCAGCGTAGGACTAGCGGGAGCATTAGATACGCAGTATTTT.

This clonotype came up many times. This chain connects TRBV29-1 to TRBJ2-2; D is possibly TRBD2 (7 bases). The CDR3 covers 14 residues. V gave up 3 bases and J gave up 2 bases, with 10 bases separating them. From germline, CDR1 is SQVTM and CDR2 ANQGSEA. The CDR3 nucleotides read TGCAGCGTTGATAGGGGGGGCAACACCGGGGAGCTGTTTTTT. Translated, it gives CSVDRGGNTGELFF.

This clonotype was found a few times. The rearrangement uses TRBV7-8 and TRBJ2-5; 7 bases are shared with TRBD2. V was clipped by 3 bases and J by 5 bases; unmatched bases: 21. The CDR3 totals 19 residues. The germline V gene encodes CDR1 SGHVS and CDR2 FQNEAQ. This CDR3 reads CASSFRGTKTAIRGETQYF. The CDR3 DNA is TGTGCCAGCAGCTTCCGAGGGACTAAGACAGCGATCCGAGGGGAGACCCAGTACTTC.

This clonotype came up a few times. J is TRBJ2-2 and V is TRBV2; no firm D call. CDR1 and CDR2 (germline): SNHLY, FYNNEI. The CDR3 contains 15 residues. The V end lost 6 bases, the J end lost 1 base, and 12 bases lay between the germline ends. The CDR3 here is CASSSIVENTGELFF. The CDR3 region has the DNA TGTGCCAGCAGCTCCATAGTGGAGAACACCGGGGAGCTGTTTTTT.